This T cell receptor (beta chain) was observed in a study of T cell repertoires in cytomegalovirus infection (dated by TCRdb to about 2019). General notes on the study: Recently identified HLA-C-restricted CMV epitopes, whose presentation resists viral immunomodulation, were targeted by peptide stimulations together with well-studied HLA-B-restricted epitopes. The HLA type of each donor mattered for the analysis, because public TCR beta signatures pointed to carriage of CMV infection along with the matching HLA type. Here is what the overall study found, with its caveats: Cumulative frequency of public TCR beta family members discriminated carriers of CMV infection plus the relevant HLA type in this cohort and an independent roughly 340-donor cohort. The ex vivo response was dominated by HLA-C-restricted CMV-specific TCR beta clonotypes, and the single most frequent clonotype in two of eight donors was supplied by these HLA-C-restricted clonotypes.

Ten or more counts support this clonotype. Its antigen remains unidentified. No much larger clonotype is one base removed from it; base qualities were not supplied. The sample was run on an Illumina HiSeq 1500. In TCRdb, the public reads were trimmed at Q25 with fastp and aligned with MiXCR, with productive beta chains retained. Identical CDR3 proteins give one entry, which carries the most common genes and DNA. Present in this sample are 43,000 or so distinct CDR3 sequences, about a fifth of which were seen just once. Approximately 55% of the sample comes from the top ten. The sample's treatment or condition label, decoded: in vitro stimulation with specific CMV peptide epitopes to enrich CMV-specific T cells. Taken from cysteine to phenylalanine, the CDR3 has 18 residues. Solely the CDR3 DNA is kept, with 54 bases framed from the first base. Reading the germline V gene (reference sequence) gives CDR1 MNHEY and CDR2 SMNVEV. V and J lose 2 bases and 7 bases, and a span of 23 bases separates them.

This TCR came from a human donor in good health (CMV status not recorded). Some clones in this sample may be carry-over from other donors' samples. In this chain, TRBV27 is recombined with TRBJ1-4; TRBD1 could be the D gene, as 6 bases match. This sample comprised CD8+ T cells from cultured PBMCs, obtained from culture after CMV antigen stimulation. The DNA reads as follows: TGTGCCAGCAGTTTACGGGGGACACCCTACCAGGGCGGTGAAAAACTGTTTTTT. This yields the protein CASSLRGTPYQGGEKLFF.